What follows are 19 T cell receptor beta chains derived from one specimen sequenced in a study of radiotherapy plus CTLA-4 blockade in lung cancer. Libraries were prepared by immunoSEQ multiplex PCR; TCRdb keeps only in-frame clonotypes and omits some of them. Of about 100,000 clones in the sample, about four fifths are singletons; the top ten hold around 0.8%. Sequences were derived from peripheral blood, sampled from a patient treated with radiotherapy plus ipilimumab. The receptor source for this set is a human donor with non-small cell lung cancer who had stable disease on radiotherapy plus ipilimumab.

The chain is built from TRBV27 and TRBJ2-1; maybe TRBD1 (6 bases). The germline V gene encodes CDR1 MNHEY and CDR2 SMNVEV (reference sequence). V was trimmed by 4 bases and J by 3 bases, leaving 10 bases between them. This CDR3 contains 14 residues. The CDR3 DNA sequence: TGTGCCAGCAGTTCCACAGGGTACTACAATGAGCAGTTCTTC. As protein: CASSSTGYYNEQFF.

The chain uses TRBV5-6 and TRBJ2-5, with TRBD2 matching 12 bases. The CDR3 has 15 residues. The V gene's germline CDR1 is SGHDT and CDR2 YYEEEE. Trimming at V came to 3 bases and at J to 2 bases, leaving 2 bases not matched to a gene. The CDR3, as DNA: TGTGCCAGCAGCTCCGGACTAGCGGGGCAAGAGACCCAGTACTTC. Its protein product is CASSSGLAGQETQYF.

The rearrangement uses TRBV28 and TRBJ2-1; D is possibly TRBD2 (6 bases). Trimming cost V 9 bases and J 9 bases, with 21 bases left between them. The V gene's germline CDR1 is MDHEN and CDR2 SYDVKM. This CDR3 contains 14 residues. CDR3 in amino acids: CASNLAKRMGEQFF. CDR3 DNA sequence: TGTGCCAGTAACCTAGCGAAGCGAATGGGTGAGCAGTTCTTC. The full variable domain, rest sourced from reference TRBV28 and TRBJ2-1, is DVKVTQSSRYLVKRTGEKVFLECVQDMDHENMFWYRQDPGLGLRLIYFSYDVKMKEKGDIPEGYSVSREKKERFSLILESASTNQTSMYLCASNLAKRMGEQFFGPGTRLTVL.

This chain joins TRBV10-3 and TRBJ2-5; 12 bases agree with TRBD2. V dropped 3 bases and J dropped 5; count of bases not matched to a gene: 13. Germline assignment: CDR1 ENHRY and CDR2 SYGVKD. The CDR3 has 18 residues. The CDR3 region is CAISEVGLAGGPGETQYF. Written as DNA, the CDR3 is TGTGCCATCAGTGAAGTCGGGCTAGCGGGAGGGCCGGGGGAGACCCAGTACTTC.

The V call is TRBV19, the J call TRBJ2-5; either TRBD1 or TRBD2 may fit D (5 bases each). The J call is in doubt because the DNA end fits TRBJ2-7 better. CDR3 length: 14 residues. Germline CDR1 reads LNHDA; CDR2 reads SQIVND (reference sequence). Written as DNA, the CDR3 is TGTGCCAGTAGTACCCCCGGGACCCGCTACGAGCAGTACTTC. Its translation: CASSTPGTRYEQYF.

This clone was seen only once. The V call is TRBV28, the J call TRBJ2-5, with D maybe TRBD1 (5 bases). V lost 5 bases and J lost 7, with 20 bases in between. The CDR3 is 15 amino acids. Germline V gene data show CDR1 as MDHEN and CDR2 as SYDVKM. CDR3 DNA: TGTGCCAGCAGTCATACCCCCACTGGAAGGGGGACCCAGTACTTC. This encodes CASSHTPTGRGTQYF.

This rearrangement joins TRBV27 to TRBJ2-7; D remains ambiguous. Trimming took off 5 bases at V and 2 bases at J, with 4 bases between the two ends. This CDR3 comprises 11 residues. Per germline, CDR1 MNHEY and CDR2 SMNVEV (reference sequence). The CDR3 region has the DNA TGTGCCAGCAGTACTCCCTACGAGCAGTACTTC. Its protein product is CASSTPYEQYF.

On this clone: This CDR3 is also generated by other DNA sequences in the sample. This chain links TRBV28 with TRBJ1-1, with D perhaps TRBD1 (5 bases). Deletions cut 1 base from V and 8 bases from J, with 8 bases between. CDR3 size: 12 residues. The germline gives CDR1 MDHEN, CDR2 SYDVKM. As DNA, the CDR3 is TGTGCCAGCAGTTTATTTGGGGGAGAAGCTTTCTTT. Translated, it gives CASSLFGGEAFF.

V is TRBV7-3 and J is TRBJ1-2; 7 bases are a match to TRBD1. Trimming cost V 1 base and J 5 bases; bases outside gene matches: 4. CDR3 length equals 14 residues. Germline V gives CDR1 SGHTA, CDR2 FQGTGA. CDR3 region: CASSLSTGEYGYTF. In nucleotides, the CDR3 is TGTGCCAGCAGCTTAAGTACAGGGGAATATGGCTACACCTTC.

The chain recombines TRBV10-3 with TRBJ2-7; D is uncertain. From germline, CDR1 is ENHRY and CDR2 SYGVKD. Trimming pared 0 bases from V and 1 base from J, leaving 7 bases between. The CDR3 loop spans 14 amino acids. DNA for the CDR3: TGTGCCATCAGTGAGTCTGTAGGATCCTACGAGCAGTACTTC. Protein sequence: CAISESVGSYEQYF.

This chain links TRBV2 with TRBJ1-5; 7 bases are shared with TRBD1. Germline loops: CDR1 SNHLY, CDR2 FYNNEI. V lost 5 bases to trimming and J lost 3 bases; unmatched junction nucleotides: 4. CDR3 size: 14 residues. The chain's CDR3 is CASSQTGFNQPQHF. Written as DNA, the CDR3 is TGTGCCAGCAGTCAGACAGGGTTCAATCAGCCCCAGCATTTT.

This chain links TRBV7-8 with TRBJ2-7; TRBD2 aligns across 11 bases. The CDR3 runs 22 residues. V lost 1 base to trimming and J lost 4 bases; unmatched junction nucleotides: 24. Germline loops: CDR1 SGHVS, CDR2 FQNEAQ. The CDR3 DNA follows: TGTGCCAGCAGCTTAGTTGTGTTCCGAAACCTCCTAGCGGGAGGAGAGGATTACGAGCAGTACTTC. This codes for CASSLVVFRNLLAGGEDYEQYF.

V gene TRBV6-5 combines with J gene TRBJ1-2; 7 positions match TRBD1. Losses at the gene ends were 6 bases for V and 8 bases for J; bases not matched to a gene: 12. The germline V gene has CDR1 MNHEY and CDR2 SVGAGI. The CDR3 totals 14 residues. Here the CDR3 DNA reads TGTGCCAGCAGACTCGACAGGGTTCCGGGAGGCTACACCTTC. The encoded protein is CASRLDRVPGGYTF.

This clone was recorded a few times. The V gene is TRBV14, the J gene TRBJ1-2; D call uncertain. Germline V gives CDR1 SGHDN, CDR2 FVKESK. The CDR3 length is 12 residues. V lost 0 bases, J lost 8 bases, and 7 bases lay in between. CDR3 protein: CASSQDLRGYTF. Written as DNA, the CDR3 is TGTGCCAGCAGCCAAGACCTGAGGGGCTACACCTTC.

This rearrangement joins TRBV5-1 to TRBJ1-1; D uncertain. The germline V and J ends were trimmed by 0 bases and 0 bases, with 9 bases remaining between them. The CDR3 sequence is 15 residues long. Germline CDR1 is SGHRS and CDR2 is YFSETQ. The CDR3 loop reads CASSLEPQVNTEAFF. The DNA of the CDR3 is TGCGCCAGCAGCTTGGAGCCACAAGTGAACACTGAAGCTTTCTTT.

The CDR3 sequence is CASSLEIGGRGGAFF. Here the CDR3 DNA reads TGTGCCAGCAGTTTAGAAATAGGAGGCAGGGGGGGAGCTTTCTTT. V gene TRBV28 combines with J gene TRBJ1-1; 7 nucleotides match TRBD1. This CDR3 has 15 residues. From germline, CDR1 is MDHEN and CDR2 SYDVKM. Trimming took 2 bases from V and 10 from J; bases not matched to a gene: 13. The full variable domain, its missing parts supplied by reference TRBV28 and TRBJ1-1, is DVKVTQSSRYLVKRTGEKVFLECVQDMDHENMFWYRQDPGLGLRLIYFSYDVKMKEKGDIPEGYSVSREKKERFSLILESASTNQTSMYLCASSLEIGGRGGAFFGQGTRLTVV.

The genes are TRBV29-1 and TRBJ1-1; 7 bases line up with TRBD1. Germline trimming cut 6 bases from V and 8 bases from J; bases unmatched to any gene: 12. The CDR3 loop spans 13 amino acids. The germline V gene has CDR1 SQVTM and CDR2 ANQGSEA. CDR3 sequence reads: CSVGMLGTAEAFF. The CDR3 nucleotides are TGCAGCGTCGGGATGCTCGGGACAGCCGAAGCTTTCTTT.

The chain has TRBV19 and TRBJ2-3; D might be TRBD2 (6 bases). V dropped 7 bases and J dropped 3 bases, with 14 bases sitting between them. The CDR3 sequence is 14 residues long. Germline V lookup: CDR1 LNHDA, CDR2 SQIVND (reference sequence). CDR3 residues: CASNRRGATDTQYF. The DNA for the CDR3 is TGTGCCAGTAATAGGAGGGGCGCGACAGATACGCAGTATTTT. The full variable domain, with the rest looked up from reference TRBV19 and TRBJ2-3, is DGGITQSPKYLFRKEGQNVTLSCEQNLNHDAMYWYRQDPGQGLRLIYYSQIVNDFQKGDIAEGYSVSREKKESFPLTVTSAQKNPTAFYLCASNRRGATDTQYFGPGTRLTVL.

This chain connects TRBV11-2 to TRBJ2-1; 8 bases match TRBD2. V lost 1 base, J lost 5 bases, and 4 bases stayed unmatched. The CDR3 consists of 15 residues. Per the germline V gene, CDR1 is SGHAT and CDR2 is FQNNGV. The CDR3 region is CASSLVSGSNNEQFF. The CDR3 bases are TGTGCCAGCAGCTTAGTGAGCGGGAGCAACAATGAGCAGTTCTTC.